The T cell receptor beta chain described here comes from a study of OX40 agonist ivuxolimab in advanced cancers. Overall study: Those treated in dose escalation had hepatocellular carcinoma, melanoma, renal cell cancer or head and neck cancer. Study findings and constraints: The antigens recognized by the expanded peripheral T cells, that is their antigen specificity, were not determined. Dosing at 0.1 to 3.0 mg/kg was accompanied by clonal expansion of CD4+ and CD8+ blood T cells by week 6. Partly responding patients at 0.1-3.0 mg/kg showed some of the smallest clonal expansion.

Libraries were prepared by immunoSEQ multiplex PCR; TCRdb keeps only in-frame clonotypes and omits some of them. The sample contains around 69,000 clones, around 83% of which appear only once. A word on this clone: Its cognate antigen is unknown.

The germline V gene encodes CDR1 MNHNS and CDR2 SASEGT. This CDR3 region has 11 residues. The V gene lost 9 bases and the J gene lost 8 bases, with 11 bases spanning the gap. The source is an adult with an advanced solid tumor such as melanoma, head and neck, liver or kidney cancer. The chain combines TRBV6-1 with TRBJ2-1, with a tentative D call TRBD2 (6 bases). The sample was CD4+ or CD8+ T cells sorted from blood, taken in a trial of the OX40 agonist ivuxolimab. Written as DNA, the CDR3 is TGTGCCAGTCGCGGGATCGATGAGCAGTTCTTC. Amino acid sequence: CASRGIDEQFF.